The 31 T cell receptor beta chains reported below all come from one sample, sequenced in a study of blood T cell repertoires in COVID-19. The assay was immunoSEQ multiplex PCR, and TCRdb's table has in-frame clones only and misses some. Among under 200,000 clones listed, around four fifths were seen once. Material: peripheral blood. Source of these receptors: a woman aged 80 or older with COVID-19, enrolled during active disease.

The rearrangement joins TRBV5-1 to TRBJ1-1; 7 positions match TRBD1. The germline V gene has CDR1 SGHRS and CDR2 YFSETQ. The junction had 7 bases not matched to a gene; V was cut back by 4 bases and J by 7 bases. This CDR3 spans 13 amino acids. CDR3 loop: CASSRDSALEAFF. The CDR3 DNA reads TGCGCCAGCAGCAGGGACAGCGCCCTTGAAGCTTTCTTT. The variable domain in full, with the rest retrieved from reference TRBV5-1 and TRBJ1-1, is KAGVTQTPRYLIKTRGQQVTLSCSPISGHRSVSWYQQTPGQGLQFLFEYFSETQRNKGNFPGRFSGRQFSNSRSEMNVSTLELGDSALYLCASSRDSALEAFFGQGTRLTVV.

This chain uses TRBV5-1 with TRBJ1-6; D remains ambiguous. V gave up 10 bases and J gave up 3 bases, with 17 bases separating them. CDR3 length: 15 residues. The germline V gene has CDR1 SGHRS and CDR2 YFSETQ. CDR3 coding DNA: TGCGCCTCGACTAGGGAGGGCAGCTATAATTCACCCCTCCACTTT. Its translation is CASTREGSYNSPLHF.

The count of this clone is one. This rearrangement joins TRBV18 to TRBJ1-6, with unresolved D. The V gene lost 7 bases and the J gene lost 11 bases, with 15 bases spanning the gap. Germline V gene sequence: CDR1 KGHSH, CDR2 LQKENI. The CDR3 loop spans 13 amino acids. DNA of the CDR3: TGTGCCAGCTGCGGGCAGCCCCCAACACCCCTCCACTTT. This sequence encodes CASCGQPPTPLHF.

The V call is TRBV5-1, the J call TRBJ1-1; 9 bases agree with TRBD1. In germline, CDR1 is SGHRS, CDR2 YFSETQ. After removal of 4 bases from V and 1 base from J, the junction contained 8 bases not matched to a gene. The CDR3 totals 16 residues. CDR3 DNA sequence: TGCGCCAGCAGCGCAACAGGGGGACAGGGGAACACTGAAGCTTTCTTT. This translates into CASSATGGQGNTEAFF.

CDR3 in DNA: TGTGCCAGCAGCCGGGGACTGACCGGGGGAGAGACCCAGTACTTC. Protein sequence: CASSRGLTGGETQYF. This chain links TRBV6-6 with TRBJ2-5; possibly TRBD2 for D (6 bases). Germline V CDR1 and CDR2: MNHNY, SVGAGI (reference sequence). The V and J ends lost 6 bases and 4 bases respectively, with 18 bases between them. The CDR3 extends over 15 amino acids.

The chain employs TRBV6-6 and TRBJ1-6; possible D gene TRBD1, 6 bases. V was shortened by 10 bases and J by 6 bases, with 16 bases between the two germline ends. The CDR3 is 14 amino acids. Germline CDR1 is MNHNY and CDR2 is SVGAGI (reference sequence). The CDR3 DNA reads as TGTGCCATCACGAGGGGGGGAGCTAATTCACCCCTCCACTTT. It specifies CAITRGGANSPLHF.

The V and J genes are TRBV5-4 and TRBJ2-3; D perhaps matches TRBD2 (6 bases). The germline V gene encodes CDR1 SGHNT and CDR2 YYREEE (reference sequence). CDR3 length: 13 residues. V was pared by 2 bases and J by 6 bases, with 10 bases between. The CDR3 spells CASSFAGRDTQYF. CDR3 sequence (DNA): TGTGCCAGCAGCTTTGCGGGGAGGGATACGCAGTATTTT.

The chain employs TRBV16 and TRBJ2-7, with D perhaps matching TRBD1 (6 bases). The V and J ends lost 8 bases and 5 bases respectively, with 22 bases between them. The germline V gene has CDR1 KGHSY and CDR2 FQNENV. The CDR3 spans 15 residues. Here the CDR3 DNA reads TGTGCCAGCGCAGCATCCCTGGACAGAATCCACGAGCAGTACTTC. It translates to CASAASLDRIHEQYF.

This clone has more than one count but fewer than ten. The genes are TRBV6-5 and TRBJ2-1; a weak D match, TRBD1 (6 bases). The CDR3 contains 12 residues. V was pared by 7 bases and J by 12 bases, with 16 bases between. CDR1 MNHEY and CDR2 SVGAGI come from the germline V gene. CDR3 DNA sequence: TGTGCCAGCACCCTGGACAGTCCGAGGCAGTTCTTC. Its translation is CASTLDSPRQFF.

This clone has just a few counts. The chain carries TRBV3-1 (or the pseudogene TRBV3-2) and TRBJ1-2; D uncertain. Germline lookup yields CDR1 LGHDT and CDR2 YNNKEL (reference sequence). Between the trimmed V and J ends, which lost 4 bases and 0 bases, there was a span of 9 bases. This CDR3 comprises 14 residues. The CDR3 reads CASSPEVANYGYTF. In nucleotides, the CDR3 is TGTGCCAGCAGCCCCGAGGTAGCTAACTATGGCTACACCTTC.

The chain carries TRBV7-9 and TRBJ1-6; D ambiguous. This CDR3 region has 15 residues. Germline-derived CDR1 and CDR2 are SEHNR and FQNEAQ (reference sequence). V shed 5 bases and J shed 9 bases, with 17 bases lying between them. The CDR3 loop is CASSPTEARGSPLHF. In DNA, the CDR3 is TGTGCCAGCAGCCCGACGGAAGCAAGAGGTTCACCCCTCCACTTT. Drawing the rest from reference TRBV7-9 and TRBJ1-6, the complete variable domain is DTGVSQNPRHKITKRGQNVTFRCDPISEHNRLYWYRQTLGQGPEFLTYFQNEAQLEKSRLLSDRFSAERPKGSFSTLEIQRTEQGDSAMYLCASSPTEARGSPLHFGNGTRLTVT.

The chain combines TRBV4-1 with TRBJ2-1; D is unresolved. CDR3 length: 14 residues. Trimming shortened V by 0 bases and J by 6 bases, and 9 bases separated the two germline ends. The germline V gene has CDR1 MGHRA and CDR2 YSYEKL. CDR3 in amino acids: CASSQDAISNEQFF. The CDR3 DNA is TGCGCCAGCAGCCAAGATGCTATAAGCAATGAGCAGTTCTTC.

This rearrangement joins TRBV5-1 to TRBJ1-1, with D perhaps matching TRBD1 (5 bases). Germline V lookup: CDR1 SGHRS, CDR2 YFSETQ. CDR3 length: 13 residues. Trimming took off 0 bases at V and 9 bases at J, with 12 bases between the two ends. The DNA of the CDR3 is TGCGCCAGCAGCTTGGTCGGGGCGGGAAAAGCTTTCTTT. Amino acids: CASSLVGAGKAFF.

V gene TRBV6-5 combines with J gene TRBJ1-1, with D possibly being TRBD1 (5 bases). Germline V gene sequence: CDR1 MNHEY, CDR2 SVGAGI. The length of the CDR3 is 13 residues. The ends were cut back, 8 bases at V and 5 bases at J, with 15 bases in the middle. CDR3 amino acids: CASSPTQGTEAFF. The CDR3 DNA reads TGTGCCAGCTCCCCAACGCAGGGAACTGAAGCTTTCTTT.

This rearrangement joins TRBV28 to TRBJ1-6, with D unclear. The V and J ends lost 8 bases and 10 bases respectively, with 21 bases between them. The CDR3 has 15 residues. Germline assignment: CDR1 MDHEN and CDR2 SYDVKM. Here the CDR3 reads CASRETLAGISPLHF. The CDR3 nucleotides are TGTGCCAGCCGAGAGACACTCGCGGGAATCTCACCCCTCCACTTT.

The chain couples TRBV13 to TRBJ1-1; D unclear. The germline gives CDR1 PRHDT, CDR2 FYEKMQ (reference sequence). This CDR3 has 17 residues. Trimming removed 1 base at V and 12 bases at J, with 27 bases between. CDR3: CASSLDARGVAGGRSFF. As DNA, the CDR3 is TGTGCCAGCAGCTTAGACGCCCGCGGCGTCGCCGGAGGTAGATCTTTCTTT.

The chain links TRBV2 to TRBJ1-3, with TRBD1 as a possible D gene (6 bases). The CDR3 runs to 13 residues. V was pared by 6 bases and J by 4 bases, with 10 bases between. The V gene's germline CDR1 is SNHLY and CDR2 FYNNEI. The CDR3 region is CASSYGQGNTIYF. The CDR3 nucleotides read TGTGCCAGCAGCTATGGACAGGGAAACACCATATATTTT.

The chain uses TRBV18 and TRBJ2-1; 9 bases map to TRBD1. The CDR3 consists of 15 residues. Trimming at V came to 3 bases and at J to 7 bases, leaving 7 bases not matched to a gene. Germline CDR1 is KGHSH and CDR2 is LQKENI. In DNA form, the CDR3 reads TGTGCCAGCTCACCGGGACAGGGTGGTGTTAATGAGCAGTTCTTC. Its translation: CASSPGQGGVNEQFF.

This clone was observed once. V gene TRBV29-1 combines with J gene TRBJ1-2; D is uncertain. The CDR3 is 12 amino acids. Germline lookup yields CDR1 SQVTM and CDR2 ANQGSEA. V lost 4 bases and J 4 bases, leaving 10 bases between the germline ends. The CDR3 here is CSVVVGGYGYTF. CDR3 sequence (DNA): TGCAGCGTTGTGGTAGGCGGCTATGGCTACACCTTC.

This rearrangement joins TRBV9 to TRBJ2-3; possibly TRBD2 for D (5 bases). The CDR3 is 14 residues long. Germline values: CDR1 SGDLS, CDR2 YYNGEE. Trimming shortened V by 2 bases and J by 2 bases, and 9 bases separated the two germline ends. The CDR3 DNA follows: TGTGCCAGCAGCGTCCGGGATTACACAGATACGCAGTATTTT. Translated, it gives CASSVRDYTDTQYF. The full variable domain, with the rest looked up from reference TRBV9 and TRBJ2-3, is DSGVTQTPKHLITATGQRVTLRCSPRSGDLSVYWYQQSLDQGLQFLIQYYNGEERAKGNILERFSAQQFPDLHSELNLSSLELGDSALYFCASSVRDYTDTQYFGPGTRLTVL.

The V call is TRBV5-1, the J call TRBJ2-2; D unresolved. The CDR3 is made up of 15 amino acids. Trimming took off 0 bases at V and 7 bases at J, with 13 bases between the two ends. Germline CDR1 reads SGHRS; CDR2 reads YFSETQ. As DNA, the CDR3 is TGCGCCAGCAGCTTGGTTTACTCGGGTGGCGGGGAGCTGTTTTTT. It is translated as CASSLVYSGGGELFF.

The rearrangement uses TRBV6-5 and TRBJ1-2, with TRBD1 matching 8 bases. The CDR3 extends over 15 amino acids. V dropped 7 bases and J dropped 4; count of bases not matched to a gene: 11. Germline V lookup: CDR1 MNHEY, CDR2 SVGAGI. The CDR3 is CASTDQGAEGYGYTF. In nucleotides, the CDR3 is TGTGCCAGCACGGACCAGGGGGCAGAAGGCTATGGCTACACCTTC.

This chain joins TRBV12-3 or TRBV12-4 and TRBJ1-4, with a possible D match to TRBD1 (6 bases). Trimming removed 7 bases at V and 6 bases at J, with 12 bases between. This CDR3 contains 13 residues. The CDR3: CASTSGTYEKLFF. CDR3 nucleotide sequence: TGTGCCAGCACCTCCGGGACATATGAAAAACTGTTTTTT.

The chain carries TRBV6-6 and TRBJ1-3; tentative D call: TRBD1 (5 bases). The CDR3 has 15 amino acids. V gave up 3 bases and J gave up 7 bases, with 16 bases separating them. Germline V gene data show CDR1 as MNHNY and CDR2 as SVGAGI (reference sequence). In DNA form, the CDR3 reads TGTGCCAGCAGTTATCAGGAGGGGACGGGGAACACCATATATTTT. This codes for CASSYQEGTGNTIYF.

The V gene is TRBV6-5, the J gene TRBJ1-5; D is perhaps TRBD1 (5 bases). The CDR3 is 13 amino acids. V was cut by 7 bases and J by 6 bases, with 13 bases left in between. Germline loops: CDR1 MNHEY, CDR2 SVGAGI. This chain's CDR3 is CASTPRGGQPQHF. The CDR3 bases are TGTGCCAGCACCCCTAGGGGAGGTCAGCCCCAGCATTTT.

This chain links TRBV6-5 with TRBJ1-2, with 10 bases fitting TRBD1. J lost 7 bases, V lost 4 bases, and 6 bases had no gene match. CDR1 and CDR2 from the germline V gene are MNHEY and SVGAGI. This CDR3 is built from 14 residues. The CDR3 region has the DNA TGTGCCAGCAGTTGGACAGGGGGTGACGGTGGCTACACCTTC. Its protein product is CASSWTGGDGGYTF.

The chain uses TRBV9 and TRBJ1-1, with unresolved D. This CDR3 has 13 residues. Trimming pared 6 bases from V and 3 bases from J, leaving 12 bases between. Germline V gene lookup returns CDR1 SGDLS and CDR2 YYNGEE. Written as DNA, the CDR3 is TGTGCCAGCAACCGACTGCCGGACACTGAAGCTTTCTTT. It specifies CASNRLPDTEAFF.

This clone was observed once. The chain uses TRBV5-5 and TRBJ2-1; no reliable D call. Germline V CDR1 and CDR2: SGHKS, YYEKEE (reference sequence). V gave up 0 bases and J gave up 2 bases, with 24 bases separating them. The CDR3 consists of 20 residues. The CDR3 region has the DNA TGTGCCAGCAGCTTGGTTTCTAGGTGGTCGGCCTCCCCTACCTACAATGAGCAGTTCTTC. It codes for CASSLVSRWSASPTYNEQFF.

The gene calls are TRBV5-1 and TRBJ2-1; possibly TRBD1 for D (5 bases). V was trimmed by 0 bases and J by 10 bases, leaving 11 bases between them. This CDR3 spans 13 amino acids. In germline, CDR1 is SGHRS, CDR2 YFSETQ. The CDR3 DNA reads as TGCGCCAGCAGCTTGGCCCCGCCAGGGGAGCAGTTCTTC. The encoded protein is CASSLAPPGEQFF.

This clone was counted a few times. CDR3 DNA sequence: TGTGCCAGCAGCTACGGGTTGAGCGGGGTCACCTACGAGCAGTACTTC. It specifies CASSYGLSGVTYEQYF. The chain links TRBV11-1 to TRBJ2-7; 7 bases map to TRBD2. The length of the CDR3 is 16 residues. J was trimmed by 2 bases and V by 4 bases; bases with no gene match: 11. Per the germline V gene, CDR1 is SGHAT and CDR2 is FQDESV (reference sequence). Drawing the rest from reference TRBV11-1 and TRBJ2-7, the complete variable domain is EAEVAQSPRYKITEKSQAVAFWCDPISGHATLYWYRQILGQGPELLVQFQDESVVDDSQLPKDRFSAERLKGVDSTLKIQPAELGDSAMYLCASSYGLSGVTYEQYFGPGTRLTVT.

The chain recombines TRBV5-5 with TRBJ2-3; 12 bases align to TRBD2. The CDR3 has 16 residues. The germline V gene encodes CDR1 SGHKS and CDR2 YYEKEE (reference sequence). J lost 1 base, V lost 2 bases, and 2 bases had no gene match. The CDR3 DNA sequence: TGTGCCAGCAGCTTTCCTAGCGGGGGGGGCACAGATACGCAGTATTTT. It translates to CASSFPSGGGTDTQYF. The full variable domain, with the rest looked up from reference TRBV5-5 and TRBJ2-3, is DAGVTQSPTHLIKTRGQQVTLRCSPISGHKSVSWYQQVLGQGPQFIFQYYEKEERGRGNFPDRFSARQFPNYSSELNVNALLLGDSALYLCASSFPSGGGTDTQYFGPGTRLTVL.